Here is one T cell receptor (beta chain) with its context. The antigen it binds to is not known. One base away there is no much larger clone; base qualities are not given. The sample belongs to a study of regulatory T cells in long-lasting Graves disease (dated by TCRdb to the early 2020s). For context, the study as a whole: In the newly diagnosed Graves' disease group, patients had been taking antithyroid drugs for less than 3 months. Patients with persistent Graves' disease were compared with patients with newly diagnosed Graves' disease using TCR sequencing and RNA sequencing of peripheral blood. The study was registered as a clinical trial and conducted in China. TCR sequencing covered about 13 persistent and 20 or so newly diagnosed Graves' disease patients, 33 samples in total.

Reading from cysteine to phenylalanine, the CDR3 counts 17 amino acids. This entry keeps only the CDR3 DNA: 51 bases, framed from base 1. In the germline V gene (reference sequence), CDR1 corresponds to MNHEY and CDR2 to SMNVEV. V is cut back by 2 bases and J by 1 base, with 9 bases in the junction unmatched. The library was obtained by multiplex PCR. These reads were obtained on an Illumina HiSeq 4000. To build TCR beta libraries, CDR3 regions were amplified by Arm-PCR using iRepertoire HTBI primers. PCR products were gel purified before sequencing. The paper's processing steps were these. Gene usage analysis of CDR3 amino acid clonotypes used the 55 to 80 TRBV and some 13 TRBJ segments found across samples. COPE and FqMerger were used to merge filtered high-quality paired reads into contigs. BLAST was used to align contigs to IMGT TRBV, TRBD and TRBJ reference genes, and CDR3 was defined according to IMGT. Clonotypes above 0.1% frequency were classified as highly expanded clones. Shannon entropy served as the measure of repertoire diversity, while the Gini coefficient captured V-J evenness. Public clonotypes were defined as clonotypes shared by more than one individual. TCRdb's own reprocessing of the public reads used fastp at Q25 and MiXCR and kept productive beta chains. Every entry covers one CDR3 protein and lists the most common genes and DNA from its rows. TCRdb's processing, not the authors', yielded these V and J calls. For this sample there are about 470,000 distinct CDR3 sequences; 15% to 20% appear just once. The ten largest make up over 9% of the sample.

The time point label, read with the paper, signifies: newly diagnosed GD, antithyroid drugs for less than 3 months. RNA was extracted from PBMCs in TRIzol for both TCR sequencing and RNA sequencing. The diagnosis of Graves' disease followed American Thyroid Association guidelines. Recruitment of patients was carried out at an endocrinology department in Xi'an, China. Each patient gave approximately 10 milliliters of peripheral blood, collected in an EDTA anticoagulant tube. PBMCs were isolated by Ficoll Paque Plus density gradient separation without further T cell sorting. RNA quality was checked with an Agilent 2100 Bioanalyzer and agarose gel, and concentration with a NanoDrop 2000. Findings and caveats that apply to the study as a whole: Sequencing and analysis were limited to the TCR beta chain. A larger number of public clonotypes was shared among persistent patients (under 3,000) than among newly diagnosed patients (around 970). Because the primary lesion, thyroid tissue, could not be accessed, the study looked at peripheral blood alone. The small sample size was acknowledged by the authors as a limitation that may reduce accuracy. Compared with newly diagnosed patients, patients with persistent Graves' disease had lower TCR Shannon entropy and fewer highly expanded clones, which suggests clonal expansion. TRBV28, TRBJ1-2 and TRBJ2-5 were preferentially used in persistent disease, while TRBV20-1 and TRBJ2-1 were favored in newly diagnosed disease.

The sample was also linked to a second study, of T cells in Graves' hyperthyroidism and ophthalmopathy. The second investigation adds: Graves' hyperthyroidism was defined as stable when no progression to ophthalmopathy occurred over 18 months of follow-up. Hyperthyroidism patients were newly diagnosed, had a disease duration of under 2 months, and were aged 18 to 65 years. Any patient with an uncontrolled infection, another autoimmune disease, pregnancy or lactation was excluded. Diagnoses were based on clinical symptoms, serum thyroxine and TRAb, thyroid ultrasound and orbital computed tomography. For the first round of RT-PCR on the TCR CDR3, the HTBI primer set was used together with the Qiagen OneStep RT-PCR kit. Blood samples also contained most of the expanded thyroid clonotypes (frequency above 0.001), which suggests that blood repertoires may reflect thyroid immune responses. Ophthalmopathy was separated from stable hyperthyroidism by a 13 V-J signature model, with over 85% sensitivity and just over 81% specificity obtained in cross-validation and 80%/75% obtained in testing. In validation, progression to ophthalmopathy was predicted by the model with almost 71% sensitivity and 72.22% specificity, a median of approximately 6.5 months before onset. To identify distinguishing TCR V-J signatures, a discovery cohort of about 100 patients was used, comprising some 45 with Graves' ophthalmopathy and 55 to 65 with stable Graves' hyperthyroidism. Whether ophthalmopathy could be predicted prospectively was tested in an independent validation cohort made up of 18 hyperthyroidism patients plus 17 patients who later progressed to ophthalmopathy. The 100 discovery patients were randomly divided into training and test sets at a 7:3 ratio. In addition, the study compared T-cell repertoires in thyroid tissue and in blood from five or six Graves' hyperthyroidism patients. Following sampling, methimazole starting at 30 mg daily was given to hyperthyroidism patients, and high-dose intravenous methylprednisolone was given to ophthalmopathy patients. Libraries were constructed in a second round of multiplex PCR, after which size selection and purification were performed. Paired-end sequencing of the libraries was performed with 100 bp reads on an Illumina HiSeq2000. SOAPnuke was used to process the raw data, removing reads that contained adapters or uncalled bases, had a mean Phred below 15, or lacked an exact match to the constant primer or identifier. High-quality paired reads were merged using COPE v1.2.5, and each unique nucleotide sequence was defined as a clonotype. Clonotypes were aligned to IMGT TRBV, TRBD and TRBJ reference segments using MiTCR v1.1. Analysis was restricted to V-J combinations with a frequency above 0.0001, which covered 99.2% of repertoires. The TCS score was defined as the ratio of F50 (clonal expansion) to E x V (chaos), calculated using BLOSUM62-based TCRdist between CDR3 peptides within each V-J. Welch's t-statistics and random forest reduced around 550 V-J features to under 15, which were used in a naive Bayes classifier (R e1071). No statistical method was used to set the sample size in advance, and investigators knew the group allocation. TCR Vbeta CDR3 sequencing of approximately 140 peripheral blood samples (43 ophthalmopathy, 75 hyperthyroidism and some 17 progressor patients) is reported in the paper.

Here the chain combines TRBV27 and TRBJ2-7, with 9 bases in between that match TRBD1. This TCR derives from a man aged 35 to 55 with Graves disease. Donor details come from another sample of the same person, matched by shared clones. This sample comprised peripheral blood mononuclear cells (PBMCs), obtained at new diagnosis, from a patient treated with antithyroid drugs. The CDR3 protein is CASSLRRTGDNSYEQYF. DNA sequence: TGTGCCAGCAGTTTAAGAAGGACAGGGGATAATTCCTACGAGCAGTACTTC.